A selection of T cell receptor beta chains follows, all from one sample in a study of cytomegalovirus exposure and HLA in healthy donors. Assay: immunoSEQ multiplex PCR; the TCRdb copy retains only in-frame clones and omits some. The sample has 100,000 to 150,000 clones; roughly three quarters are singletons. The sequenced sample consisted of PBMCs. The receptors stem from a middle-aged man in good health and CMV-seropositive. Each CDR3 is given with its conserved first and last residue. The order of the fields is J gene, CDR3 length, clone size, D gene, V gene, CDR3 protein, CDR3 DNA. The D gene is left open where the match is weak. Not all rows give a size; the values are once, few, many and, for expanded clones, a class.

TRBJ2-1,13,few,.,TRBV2,CASRTTNRGEQFF,TGTGCCAGCAGAACCACGAACCGTGGCGAGCAGTTCTTC
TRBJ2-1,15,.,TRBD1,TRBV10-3,CAISEGTGGYNEQFF,TGTGCCATCAGTGAGGGGACAGGGGGATACAATGAGCAGTTCTTC
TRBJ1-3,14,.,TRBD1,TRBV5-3,CARSLTGGGNTIYF,TGTGCCAGAAGCTTGACAGGGGGAGGAAACACCATATATTTT
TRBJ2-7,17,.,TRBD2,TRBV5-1,CASSLGSTSGRSYEQYF,TGCGCCAGCAGCTTGGGGTCTACTAGCGGGAGATCGTACGAGCAGTACTTC
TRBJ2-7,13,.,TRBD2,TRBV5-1,CASSYGLADEQYF,TGCGCCAGCAGCTACGGACTAGCGGACGAGCAGTACTTC
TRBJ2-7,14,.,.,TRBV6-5,CASSTRTFSYEQYF,TGTGCCAGCAGTACTCGGACATTCTCCTACGAGCAGTACTTC
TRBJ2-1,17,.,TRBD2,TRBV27,CASSPHGGVRAYNEQFF,TGTGCCAGCAGTCCCCACGGGGGGGTAAGGGCCTACAATGAGCAGTTCTTC
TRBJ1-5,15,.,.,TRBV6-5,CASSLSDGSVVPQHF,TGTGCCAGCAGTTTATCGGACGGGAGTGTGGTGCCCCAGCATTTT
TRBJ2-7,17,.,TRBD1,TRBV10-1,CASSAFITGTGTYEQYF,TGCGCCAGCAGTGCCTTTATAACCGGGACAGGGACCTACGAGCAGTACTTC
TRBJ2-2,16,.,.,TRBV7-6,CASSLPGHSNTGELFF,TGTGCCAGCAGCCTACCGGGACATTCGAACACCGGGGAGCTGTTTTTT
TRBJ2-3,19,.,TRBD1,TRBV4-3,CASSQAAGGAWALGNTQYF,TGCGCCAGCAGCCAAGCCGCAGGGGGCGCGTGGGCGCTAGGGAATACGCAGTATTTT
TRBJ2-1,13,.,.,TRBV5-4,CASSLPAYNEQFF,TGTGCCAGCAGCTTGCCAGCCTACAATGAGCAGTTCTTC
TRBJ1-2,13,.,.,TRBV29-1,CSAPDIRGYGYTF,TGCAGCGCTCCGGATATCAGGGGCTATGGCTACACCTTC
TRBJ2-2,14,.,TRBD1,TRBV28,CASKGTANTGELFF,TGTGCCTCCAAGGGGACAGCAAACACCGGGGAGCTGTTTTTT
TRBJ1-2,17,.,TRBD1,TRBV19,CASSIGPGQASNYGYTF,TGTGCCAGTAGTATAGGCCCCGGACAGGCCTCTAACTATGGCTACACCTTC
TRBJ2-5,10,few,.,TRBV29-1,CSVEIRAQYF,TGCAGCGTTGAAATCCGGGCCCAGTACTTC
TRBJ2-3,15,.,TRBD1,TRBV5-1,CASCAGTGGADTQYF,TGCGCCAGCTGTGCCGGGACAGGGGGCGCAGATACGCAGTATTTT
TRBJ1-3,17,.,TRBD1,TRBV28,CASSSNSGQGARNTIYF,TGTGCCAGCAGTTCCAACTCAGGACAGGGGGCTAGAAACACCATATATTTT
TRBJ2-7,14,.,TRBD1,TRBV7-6,CASSSGTGGNEQYF,TGTGCCAGCAGCTCGGGGACAGGGGGGAACGAGCAGTACTTC
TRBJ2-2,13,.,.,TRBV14,CASSRTRTGELFF,TGTGCCAGCAGCCGGACACGTACCGGGGAGCTGTTTTTT
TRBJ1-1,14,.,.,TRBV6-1,CASSEGAGNTEAFF,TGTGCCAGCAGTGAAGGGGCAGGGAACACTGAAGCTTTCTTT
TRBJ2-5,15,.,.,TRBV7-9,CASSPGEQTQETQYF,TGTGCCAGCAGCCCCGGGGAACAGACTCAAGAGACCCAGTACTTC
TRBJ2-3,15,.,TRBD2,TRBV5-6,CASSPQLAGTDTQYF,TGTGCCAGCAGCCCCCAACTAGCGGGCACAGATACGCAGTATTTT
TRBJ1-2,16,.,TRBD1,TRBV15,CATSRDQGQSLYGYTF,TGTGCCACCAGCAGAGATCAGGGACAGTCACTCTATGGCTACACCTTC
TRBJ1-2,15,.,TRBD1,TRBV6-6,CASTTLAGTGFGYTF,TGTGCCAGCACTACCCTCGCGGGGACAGGGTTTGGCTACACCTTC
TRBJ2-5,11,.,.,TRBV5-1,CASSLQETQYF,TGCGCCAGCAGCCTCCAAGAGACCCAGTACTTC
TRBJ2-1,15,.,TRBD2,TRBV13,CASSLRGANYNEQFF,TGTGCCAGCAGCTTGCGGGGGGCGAACTACAATGAGCAGTTCTTC
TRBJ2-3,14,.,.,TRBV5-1,CASSPRDTRDTQYF,TGCGCCAGCAGCCCCCGGGACACCAGAGATACGCAGTATTTT